Presented here are 9 T cell receptor beta chains from one specimen sequenced in a study of blood T cell repertoires in COVID-19. Method: immunoSEQ multiplex PCR; TCRdb's copy keeps in-frame clones and lacks some. The sample yields fewer than 250,000 clones, 83% seen once. The sample taken for sequencing was peripheral blood. These receptor sequences come from a man aged 45-60 years with active or convalescent COVID-19.

The chain combines TRBV12-3 or TRBV12-4 with TRBJ1-3, with D possibly matching TRBD1 (5 bases). The CDR3 consists of 13 residues. V was shortened by 5 bases and J by 9 bases, with 14 bases between the two germline ends. CDR3 sequence reads: CASSPRRGATIYF. The CDR3 region has the DNA TGTGCCAGCAGTCCCCGGAGGGGCGCCACCATATATTTT.

This clone has only one observation. This sequence joins TRBV3-1 (or the pseudogene TRBV3-2) and TRBJ2-7; 7 positions agree with TRBD1. The ends lost 6 bases at V and 4 bases at J; junction bases unmatched: 6. Germline V gene data show CDR1 as LGHDT and CDR2 as YNNKEL (reference sequence). The CDR3 spans 13 residues. The CDR3 region has the DNA TGTGCCAGCAGACGAAAGGGGGCTTACGAGCAGTACTTC. It specifies CASRRKGAYEQYF.

The chain combines TRBV7-8 with TRBJ1-2; tentative D call: TRBD1 (5 bases). Per germline, CDR1 SGHVS and CDR2 FQNEAQ. This CDR3 has 15 amino acids. The V gene lost 2 bases and the J gene lost 0 bases, with 10 bases spanning the gap. In DNA, the CDR3 is TGTGCCAGCAGCTTAAGAACAGGTTCTAACTATGGCTACACCTTC. Translated: CASSLRTGSNYGYTF.

The V call is TRBV7-2, the J call TRBJ2-7; D remains ambiguous. The CDR3 loop spans 11 amino acids. Germline assignment: CDR1 SGHTA and CDR2 FQGNSA. Trimming left V 5 bases short and J 2 bases short, with 4 bases between. CDR3 DNA sequence: TGTGCCAGCAGCACAACCTACGAGCAGTACTTC. Amino acid sequence: CASSTTYEQYF.

The chain uses TRBV4-2 and TRBJ2-7; the D gene is possibly TRBD2 (6 bases). CDR1 LGHNA and CDR2 YNFKEQ come from the germline V gene. The V gene lost 5 bases and the J gene lost 0 bases, with 20 bases spanning the gap. CDR3 size: 17 residues. This chain's CDR3 is CASSYSQRVLSSYEQYF. The DNA of the CDR3 is TGTGCCAGCAGCTATAGTCAGCGGGTCTTGAGCTCCTACGAGCAGTACTTC.

This clone has just a few counts. The chain links TRBV2 to TRBJ1-2; 10 bases map to TRBD1. CDR1 is SNHLY and CDR2 is FYNNEI in the germline V gene. J was trimmed by 6 bases and V by 6 bases; bases with no gene match: 7. The length of the CDR3 is 14 residues. CDR3 sequence: CASRQTGGADGYTF. The CDR3 nucleotides are TGTGCCAGCAGACAGACAGGGGGCGCGGATGGCTACACCTTC.

The V call is TRBV7-9, the J call TRBJ1-1; 10 nucleotides line up with TRBD1. CDR1 is SEHNR, CDR2 FQNEAQ, per germline (reference sequence). The junction had 2 bases not matched to a gene; V was cut back by 2 bases and J by 5 bases. CDR3 length: 14 residues. The CDR3 spells CASSLQDRGTEAFF. The CDR3 bases are TGTGCCAGCAGCTTACAGGACAGGGGGACTGAAGCTTTCTTT.

The genes are TRBV6-2 or TRBV6-3 and TRBJ2-7, with D perhaps matching TRBD1 (5 bases). The CDR3 is made up of 14 amino acids. Germline CDR1 reads MNHEY; CDR2 reads SVGEGT. Trimming shortened V by 0 bases and J by 3 bases, and 9 bases separated the two germline ends. The CDR3 nucleotides are TGTGCCAGCAGTTACTCGGGCAGGGTCTACGAGCAGTACTTC. Amino acid sequence: CASSYSGRVYEQYF.

This rearrangement joins TRBV11-2 to TRBJ1-4; no clear D. Trimming shortened V by 6 bases and J by 0 bases, and 11 bases separated the two germline ends. The CDR3 loop spans 15 amino acids. Looked up from germline, CDR1 is SGHAT and CDR2 is FQNNGV. CDR3 nucleotide sequence: TGTGCCAGCAGAACGTGGCCTGCAACTAATGAAAAACTGTTTTTT. Translated: CASRTWPATNEKLFF.